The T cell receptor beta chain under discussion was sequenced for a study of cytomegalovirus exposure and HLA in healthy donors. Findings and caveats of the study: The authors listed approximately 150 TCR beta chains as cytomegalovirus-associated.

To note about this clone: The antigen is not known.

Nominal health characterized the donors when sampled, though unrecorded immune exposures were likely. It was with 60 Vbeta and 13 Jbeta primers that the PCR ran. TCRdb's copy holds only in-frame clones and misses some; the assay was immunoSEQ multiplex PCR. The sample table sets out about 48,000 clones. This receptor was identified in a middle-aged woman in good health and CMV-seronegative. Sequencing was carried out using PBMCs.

The CDR3 region is CASLRAGGYGYTF. The CDR3 DNA is TGTGCCAGCCTGAGGGCAGGGGGCTATGGCTACACCTTC. The chain has TRBV5-8 and TRBJ1-2; TRBD1 matches 7 bases. The CDR3 is 13 amino acids. Germline lookup yields CDR1 SGHTS and CDR2 YDEGEE. Trimming cost V 7 bases and J 4 bases; bases outside gene matches: 7.